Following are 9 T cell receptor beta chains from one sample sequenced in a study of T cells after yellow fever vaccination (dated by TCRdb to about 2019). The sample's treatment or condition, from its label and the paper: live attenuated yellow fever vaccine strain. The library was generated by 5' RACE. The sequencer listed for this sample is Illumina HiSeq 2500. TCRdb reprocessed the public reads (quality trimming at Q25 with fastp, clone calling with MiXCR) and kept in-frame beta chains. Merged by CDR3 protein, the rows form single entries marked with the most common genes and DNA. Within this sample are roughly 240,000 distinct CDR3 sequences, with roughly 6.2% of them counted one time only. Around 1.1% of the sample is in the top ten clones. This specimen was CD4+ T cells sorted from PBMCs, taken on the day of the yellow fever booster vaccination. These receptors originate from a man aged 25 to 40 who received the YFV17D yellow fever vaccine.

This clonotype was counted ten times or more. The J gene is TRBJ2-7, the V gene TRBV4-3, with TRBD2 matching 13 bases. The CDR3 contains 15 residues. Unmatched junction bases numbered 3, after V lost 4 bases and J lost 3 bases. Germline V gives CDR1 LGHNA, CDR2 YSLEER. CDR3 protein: CASSRGLAGVYEQYF. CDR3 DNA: TGCGCCAGCAGCCGAGGACTAGCGGGGGTCTACGAGCAGTACTTC.

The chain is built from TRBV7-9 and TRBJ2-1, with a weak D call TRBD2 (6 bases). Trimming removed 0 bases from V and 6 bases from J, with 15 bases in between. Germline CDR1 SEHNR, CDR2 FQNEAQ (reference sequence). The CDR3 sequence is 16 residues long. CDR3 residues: CASSLAEGGWANEQFF. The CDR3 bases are TGTGCCAGCAGCTTAGCGGAGGGAGGCTGGGCCAATGAGCAGTTCTTC. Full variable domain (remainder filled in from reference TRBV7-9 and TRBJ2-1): DTGVSQNPRHKITKRGQNVTFRCDPISEHNRLYWYRQTLGQGPEFLTYFQNEAQLEKSRLLSDRFSAERPKGSFSTLEIQRTEQGDSAMYLCASSLAEGGWANEQFFGPGTRLTVL.

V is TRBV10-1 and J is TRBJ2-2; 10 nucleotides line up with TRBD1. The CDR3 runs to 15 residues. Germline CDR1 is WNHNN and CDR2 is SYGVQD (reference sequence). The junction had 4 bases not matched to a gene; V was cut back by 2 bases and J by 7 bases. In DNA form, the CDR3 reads TGCGCCAGCAGTGAGGTCGGGACAGGGGTCGGGGAGCTGTTTTTT. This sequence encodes CASSEVGTGVGELFF.

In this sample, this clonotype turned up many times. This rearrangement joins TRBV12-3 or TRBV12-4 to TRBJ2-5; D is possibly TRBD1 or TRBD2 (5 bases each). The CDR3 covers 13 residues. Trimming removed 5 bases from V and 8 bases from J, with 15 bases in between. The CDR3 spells CASSPRDRATQYF. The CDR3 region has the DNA TGTGCCAGCAGTCCAAGGGACCGGGCAACCCAGTACTTC.

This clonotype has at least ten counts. The CDR3 DNA is TGCAGTGCTAGATCCGAGACCCAGTACTTC. Translating gives CSARSETQYF. The chain joins TRBV20-1 to TRBJ2-5; D is ambiguous. The ends were cut back, 2 bases at V and 5 bases at J, with 3 bases in the middle. The CDR3 is 10 residues long. CDR1 and CDR2 (germline): DFQATT, SNEGSKA (reference sequence).

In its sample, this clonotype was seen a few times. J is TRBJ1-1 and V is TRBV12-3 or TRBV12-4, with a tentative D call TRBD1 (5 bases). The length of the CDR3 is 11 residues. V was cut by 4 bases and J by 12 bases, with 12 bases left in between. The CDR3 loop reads CASSSWDRSFF. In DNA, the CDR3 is TGTGCCAGCAGTTCCTGGGACCGATCTTTCTTT.

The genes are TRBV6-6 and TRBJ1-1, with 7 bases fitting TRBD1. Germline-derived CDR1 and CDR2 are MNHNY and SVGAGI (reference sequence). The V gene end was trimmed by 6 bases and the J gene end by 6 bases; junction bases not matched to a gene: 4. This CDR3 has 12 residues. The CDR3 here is CASSQTGAEAFF. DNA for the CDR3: TGTGCCAGCAGCCAAACAGGGGCTGAAGCTTTCTTT.

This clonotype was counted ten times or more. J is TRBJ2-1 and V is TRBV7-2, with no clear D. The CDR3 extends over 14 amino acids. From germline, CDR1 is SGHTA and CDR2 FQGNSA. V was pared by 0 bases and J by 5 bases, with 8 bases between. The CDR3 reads CASSLAVRDNEQFF. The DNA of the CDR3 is TGTGCCAGCAGCTTAGCGGTCAGAGACAATGAGCAGTTCTTC.

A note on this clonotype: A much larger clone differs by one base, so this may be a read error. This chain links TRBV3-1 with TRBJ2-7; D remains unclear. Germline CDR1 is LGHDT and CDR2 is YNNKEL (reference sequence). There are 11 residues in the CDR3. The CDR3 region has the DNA TGTGCCAGCAGCCGTGCCTACGCGCAGTACTTC. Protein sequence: CASSRAYAQYF.